This TCR beta chain was retrieved from a study of OX40 agonist ivuxolimab in advanced cancers. Regarding the research as a whole: Ivuxolimab, which targeted the costimulatory receptor OX40 (CD134), was an agonistic, fully human IgG2 monoclonal antibody. Intravenous ivuxolimab was administered to patients every 2 weeks at six dose levels: 0.01, 0.1, 0.3, 1.5, 3 and 10 mg/kg. Among the roughly 54 dose-escalation patients, around 19 had hepatocellular carcinoma, about 15 melanoma, 9 renal cell carcinoma and 9 head and neck cancer. The dose-escalation cohort was over 70% male with a mean age of approximately 60 years, ranging from roughly 23 to 90. Prior anti-PD-1, anti-PD-L1 or anti-CTLA-4 therapy was permitted, and approximately 40% of dose-escalation patients had received checkpoint inhibitors. Partial responses occurred in three dose-escalation patients: two with cutaneous melanoma and one with hepatocellular carcinoma. Peripheral TCRbeta sequencing was intended to test whether TCR sequence diversity was altered and clonal T-cell expansion was caused by ivuxolimab. The paper covers the monotherapy dose-escalation part of the phase I ivuxolimab trial, which included N = 52 patients.

Beyond this particular receptor, the publication reports: After ivuxolimab, CD8+ T cells had more expanded clones than CD4+ T cells on average. Clonal expansion of both CD4+ and CD8+ blood T cells was observed from baseline to week 6 at doses 0.1 to 3.0 mg/kg. The antigen specificity of the peripheral T cells that underwent clonal expansion was not determined. Low levels of normalized T-cell clonal expansion were also seen in some patients who did not respond. In the 0.1-3.0 mg/kg groups, partial responders had among the lowest normalized peripheral clonal expansion, particularly in CD8+ T cells.

The trial excluded patients who had a history of autoimmune disease or who were on systemic immunosuppression. Peripheral blood for TCR sequencing was drawn from every dose cohort at baseline, at cycle 4 day 1 and at cycle 7 day 1. Samples were obtained from an open-label, multicenter, first-in-human phase I dose-escalation trial of ivuxolimab. Adults with locally advanced or metastatic melanoma, renal cell, hepatocellular, or head and neck squamous cell carcinoma were enrolled in the trial. CD4+ and CD8+ T cells were sorted separately from peripheral blood before TCR sequencing. This clone was detected once. This clone's antigen is unknown. No much larger clone exists at a distance of one base, and base qualities are not known. Genomic DNA was isolated from the sorted cells so that the TCRbeta CDR3 region could be sequenced. The immunoSEQ Assay was used for sequencing of TCRbeta CDR3 regions. TCRdb carries this immuneACCESS record with in-frame sequences only. Its versions omit some clonotypes, under half of them owing to an unresolved V gene in the studies checked, with the rest unexplained. The sample yields tens of thousands of clones; 89% were counted once. The ten biggest clones cover around 0.38% of the sample.

This clonotype was obtained from an adult with an advanced solid tumor such as melanoma, head and neck, liver or kidney cancer. The starting material was CD4+ or CD8+ T cells sorted from blood, obtained in a trial of the OX40 agonist ivuxolimab.

The DNA is TGTGCCAGCAGTTACTCGACATCCTACTCGGGAAAACTGTTTTTT. This encodes CASSYSTSYSGKLFF. The V and J genes are TRBV6-5 and TRBJ1-4, with the D gene not confidently named. V loses 0 bases of germline sequence and J loses 10 bases, and the interval between the two ends is 15 bases. The CDR3 runs 15 residues from the cysteine to the phenylalanine. Only the CDR3 DNA stays, 45 bases, in frame from base 1. As encoded in the germline V gene, CDR1 is MNHEY while CDR2 is SVGAGI.